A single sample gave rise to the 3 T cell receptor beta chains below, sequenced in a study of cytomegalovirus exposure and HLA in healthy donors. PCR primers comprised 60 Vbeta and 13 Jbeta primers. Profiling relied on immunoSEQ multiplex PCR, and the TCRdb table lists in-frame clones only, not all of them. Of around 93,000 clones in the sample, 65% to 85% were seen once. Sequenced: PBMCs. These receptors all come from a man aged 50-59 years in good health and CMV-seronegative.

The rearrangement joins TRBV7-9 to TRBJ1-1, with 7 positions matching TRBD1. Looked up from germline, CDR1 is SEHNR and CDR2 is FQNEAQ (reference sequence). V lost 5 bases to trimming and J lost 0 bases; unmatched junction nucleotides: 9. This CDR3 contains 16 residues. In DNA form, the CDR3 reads TGTGCCAGCAGCGAGCCAATCGACAGGGTGAACACTGAAGCTTTCTTT. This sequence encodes CASSEPIDRVNTEAFF.

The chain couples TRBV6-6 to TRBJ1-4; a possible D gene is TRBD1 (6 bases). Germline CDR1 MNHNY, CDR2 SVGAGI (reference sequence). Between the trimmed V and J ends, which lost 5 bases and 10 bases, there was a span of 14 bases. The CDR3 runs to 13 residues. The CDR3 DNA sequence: TGTGCCAGCAGTCCTAGTAGGGGGGGAAAACTGTTTTTT. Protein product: CASSPSRGGKLFF.

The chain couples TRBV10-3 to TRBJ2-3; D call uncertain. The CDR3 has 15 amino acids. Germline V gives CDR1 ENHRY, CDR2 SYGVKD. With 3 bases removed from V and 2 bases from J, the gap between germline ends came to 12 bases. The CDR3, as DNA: TGTGCCATCAGTGACCTAGAATACGACACAGATACGCAGTATTTT. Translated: CAISDLEYDTDTQYF.